This TCR beta chain is from a study of T-cell memory formation after mild COVID-19. General study findings and limits: Some clones that responded were present in memory (sampled pre-infection), which suggests cross-reactive memory joined.

Comments on this clonotype: As yet, its antigen is unknown.

TCRdb reanalysed the 5' RACE reads using MiXCR and keeps one entry per CDR3 protein. The top ten clones hold around 8.8% of a sample with about 400,000 distinct CDR3 sequences, 20% to 25% of them seen once. The sample was PBMCs or a T cell subset sorted from them (not recorded which). This TCR came from an adult woman who had mild COVID-19 (a few samples of this study predate the infection). Cell type and time point are not known.

CDR3 DNA sequence: TGTGCCAGCAGCTTGGCAGGGGATAGTGGAAACACCATATATTTT. Translated: CASSLAGDSGNTIYF. The V call is TRBV5-6, the J call TRBJ1-3; a possible D gene is TRBD1 (6 bases). The CDR3 spans 15 residues. Trimming pared 0 bases from V and 3 bases from J, leaving 10 bases between. Germline V gene data show CDR1 as SGHDT and CDR2 as YYEEEE.